The 30 T cell receptor beta chains below all came from one sample that was sequenced in a study of cytomegalovirus exposure and HLA in healthy donors. PCR employed 60 Vbeta and 13 Jbeta primers. Assay used: immunoSEQ multiplex PCR; TCRdb lists only in-frame clones, some missing. The repertoire holds 140,000 to 150,000 clones, with 78% as singletons. What was sequenced was PBMCs. The receptors stem from a man aged 35 to 55 in good health and CMV-seropositive.

This clone was seen once. CDR3 protein: CASSLGWRTEAFF. CDR3 DNA sequence: TGTGCCAGCAGCTTAGGTTGGAGGACTGAAGCTTTCTTT. This chain joins TRBV7-2 and TRBJ1-1; D unresolved. The CDR3 totals 13 residues. Trimming took off 1 base at V and 5 bases at J, with 8 bases between the two ends. The V gene's germline CDR1 is SGHTA and CDR2 FQGNSA.

This clone came up a few times. The V call is TRBV15, the J call TRBJ1-4, with TRBD1 matching over 8 bases. Germline values: CDR1 LNHNV, CDR2 YYDKDF (reference sequence). This CDR3 has 14 amino acids. The V and J ends lost 3 bases and 8 bases, in that order; junction bases with no gene match: 5. CDR3 region: CATSSTGGNEKLFF. As DNA, the CDR3 is TGTGCCACCAGCAGTACAGGGGGTAACGAAAAACTGTTTTTT.

This chain links TRBV5-1 with TRBJ1-4, with 8 nucleotides matching TRBD1. This CDR3 spans 17 amino acids. J was trimmed by 2 bases and V by 4 bases; bases with no gene match: 10. Germline lookup yields CDR1 SGHRS and CDR2 YFSETQ. CDR3 amino acids: CASSPGQGALTNEKLFF. The CDR3 nucleotides are TGCGCCAGCAGCCCCGGCCAGGGGGCGCTTACTAATGAAAAACTGTTTTTT.

The chain uses TRBV19 and TRBJ1-4, with 9 bases identical to TRBD1. The CDR3 is 18 residues long. V lost 4 bases to trimming and J lost 2 bases; unmatched junction nucleotides: 11. Germline lookup yields CDR1 LNHDA and CDR2 SQIVND (reference sequence). The CDR3 bases are TGTGCCAGTAGTAAAAACAGGGGGCGCAAATCGACTAATGAAAAACTGTTTTTT. Amino acid sequence: CASSKNRGRKSTNEKLFF.

The rearrangement joins TRBV9 to TRBJ1-1; maybe TRBD1 (5 bases). The germline gives CDR1 SGDLS, CDR2 YYNGEE. CDR3 size: 14 residues. Trimming took 4 bases from V and 1 from J, leaving 11 bases between them. The CDR3 DNA follows: TGTGCCAGCAGCCCCCTCGGGGGGAACACTGAAGCTTTCTTT. This translates into CASSPLGGNTEAFF.

J is TRBJ2-7 and V is TRBV4-1; TRBD2 matches at 10 bases. V shed 1 base, J shed 6 bases, and the junction held 12 bases outside the gene matches. Germline V lookup: CDR1 MGHRA, CDR2 YSYEKL. The CDR3 is made up of 17 amino acids. Here the CDR3 reads CASSQVHGASGSGEQYF. For the CDR3, the DNA is TGCGCCAGCAGCCAAGTCCATGGTGCTAGCGGGAGCGGCGAGCAGTACTTC.

The chain employs TRBV6-5 and TRBJ2-7, with D unclear. This CDR3 has 15 amino acids. Looked up from germline, CDR1 is MNHEY and CDR2 is SVGAGI. Trimming pared 3 bases from V and 0 bases from J, leaving 12 bases between. The CDR3 bases are TGTGCCAGCAGTTATAATGCGGATAGCTCCTACGAGCAGTACTTC. The encoded protein is CASSYNADSSYEQYF.

This chain uses TRBV19 with TRBJ2-3; 7 bases are shared with TRBD2. After removal of 4 bases from V and 3 bases from J, the junction contained 7 bases not matched to a gene. CDR3 length: 15 residues. Germline V gene lookup returns CDR1 LNHDA and CDR2 SQIVND (reference sequence). CDR3 DNA sequence: TGTGCCAGTAGTAGTAGCGGGTCGGGTACAGATACGCAGTATTTT. Its translation: CASSSSGSGTDTQYF.

The rearrangement uses TRBV11-2 and TRBJ1-5; D remains unclear. CDR1 SGHAT and CDR2 FQNNGV come from the germline V gene. The CDR3 has 16 amino acids. Trimming left V 5 bases short and J 0 bases short, with 14 bases between. CDR3 in amino acids: CASSPTAGASNQPQHF. The CDR3, as DNA: TGTGCCAGCAGCCCCACCGCGGGCGCTAGCAATCAGCCCCAGCATTTT.

The chain links TRBV25-1 to TRBJ1-1; D is perhaps TRBD1 (6 bases). The germline V and J ends were trimmed by 5 bases and 7 bases, with 11 bases remaining between them. CDR3 length equals 12 residues. Germline V gives CDR1 MGHDK, CDR2 SYGVNS. Here the CDR3 reads CASSRGGIEAFF. In DNA, the CDR3 is TGTGCCAGCAGTCGGGGGGGCATTGAAGCTTTCTTT.

CDR3 protein: CASSVADLRGNNEQFF. The CDR3 nucleotides read TGTGCCAGCAGCGTAGCGGACTTGCGGGGCAACAATGAGCAGTTCTTC. The V gene is TRBV9, the J gene TRBJ2-1, with TRBD2 as a possible D gene (6 bases). The CDR3 consists of 16 residues. V was cut by 0 bases and J by 5 bases, with 15 bases left in between. Germline V CDR1 and CDR2: SGDLS, YYNGEE. The full variable domain, its missing parts supplied by reference TRBV9 and TRBJ2-1, is DSGVTQTPKHLITATGQRVTLRCSPRSGDLSVYWYQQSLDQGLQFLIQYYNGEERAKGNILERFSAQQFPDLHSELNLSSLELGDSALYFCASSVADLRGNNEQFFGPGTRLTVL.

The gene calls are TRBV4-1 and TRBJ2-3; D might be TRBD2 (6 bases). Germline assignment: CDR1 MGHRA and CDR2 YSYEKL. V gave up 1 base and J gave up 0 bases, with 11 bases separating them. This CDR3 spans 16 amino acids. This chain's CDR3 is CASSQVWGTSTDTQYF. CDR3 sequence (DNA): TGCGCCAGCAGCCAAGTGTGGGGGACTAGCACAGATACGCAGTATTTT.

The chain carries TRBV7-8 and TRBJ1-1; D might be TRBD1 (5 bases). Looked up from germline, CDR1 is SGHVS and CDR2 is FQNEAQ. Trimming took off 5 bases at V and 9 bases at J, with 22 bases between the two ends. This CDR3 comprises 15 residues. The CDR3 nucleotides read TGTGCCAGCAGCCTAGGGGACTACAGCTCGGAAAAAGCTTTCTTT. This sequence encodes CASSLGDYSSEKAFF.

This chain connects TRBV7-6 to TRBJ2-7; the match to TRBD1 covers 9 bases. The CDR3 contains 15 residues. Per the germline V gene, CDR1 is SGHVS and CDR2 is FNYEAQ. Trimming at V came to 2 bases and at J to 5 bases, leaving 7 bases not matched to a gene. The CDR3 region is CASSLTGTGSNEQYF. CDR3 bases: TGTGCCAGCAGCTTAACCGGGACAGGGTCCAACGAGCAGTACTTC.

The chain couples TRBV4-2 to TRBJ2-1, with D perhaps matching TRBD1 (6 bases). In germline, CDR1 is LGHNA, CDR2 YNFKEQ. The length of the CDR3 is 14 residues. V was cut by 0 bases and J by 6 bases, with 9 bases left in between. The CDR3 nucleotides are TGTGCCAGCAGCCAAGACGGGACAATCAATGAGCAGTTCTTC. Translation gives CASSQDGTINEQFF.

The chain couples TRBV5-6 to TRBJ2-3, with TRBD2 as a possible D gene (5 bases). Trimming removed 0 bases at V and 2 bases at J, with 13 bases between. CDR1 is SGHDT and CDR2 is YYEEEE in the germline V gene. The CDR3 is 16 amino acids. The chain's CDR3 is CASSLGGATVTDTQYF. The CDR3 region has the DNA TGTGCCAGCAGCTTGGGGGGAGCTACAGTCACAGATACGCAGTATTTT. The full variable domain, completed using reference TRBV5-6 and TRBJ2-3, is DAGVTQSPTHLIKTRGQQVTLRCSPKSGHDTVSWYQQALGQGPQFIFQYYEEEERQRGNFPDRFSGHQFPNYSSELNVNALLLGDSALYLCASSLGGATVTDTQYFGPGTRLTVL.

Points on this clone: Other DNA sequences of this sample code for an identical CDR3. J is TRBJ2-5 and V is TRBV6-5, with 10 bases matching TRBD1. The J call is in doubt because the DNA end fits TRBJ2-7 better. Germline V gives CDR1 MNHEY, CDR2 SVGAGI. This CDR3 contains 14 residues. The CDR3 DNA reads as TGTGCCAGCAGCCCGGGACAGGGGAAATACGAGCAGTACTTC. Protein: CASSPGQGKYEQYF.

This chain connects TRBV29-1 to TRBJ2-7, with TRBD1 matching over 10 bases. From germline, CDR1 is SQVTM and CDR2 ANQGSEA. CDR3 length: 13 amino acids. V lost 4 bases to trimming and J lost 6 bases; unmatched junction nucleotides: 6. This CDR3 is CSVGQGTGAEQYF. The CDR3 coding sequence is TGCAGCGTTGGACAGGGGACAGGGGCCGAGCAGTACTTC.

This chain connects TRBV5-1 to TRBJ2-7; 7 nucleotides match TRBD2. V lost 1 base, J lost 0 bases, and 4 bases stayed unmatched. Germline V gives CDR1 SGHRS, CDR2 YFSETQ. CDR3 length equals 15 residues. The CDR3: CASSLREGSSYEQYF. CDR3 nucleotide sequence: TGCGCCAGCAGCTTGAGGGAGGGGAGCTCCTACGAGCAGTACTTC.

This clone appeared a single time. CDR3 region: CASSVQGASSYEQYF. In DNA form, the CDR3 reads TGTGCCAGCAGCGTCCAGGGGGCGAGCTCCTACGAGCAGTACTTC. This chain links TRBV9 with TRBJ2-7; 8 nucleotides align to TRBD1. V dropped 2 bases and J dropped 0; count of bases not matched to a gene: 4. Germline CDR1 and CDR2: SGDLS and YYNGEE. The CDR3 length is 15 residues.

V gene TRBV28 combines with J gene TRBJ2-1; 8 nucleotides agree with TRBD2. Germline CDR1 and CDR2: MDHEN and SYDVKM. The CDR3 runs to 16 residues. V was clipped by 2 bases and J by 4 bases; unmatched bases: 7. CDR3 in amino acids: CASSLPGGRFYNEQFF. The CDR3 DNA sequence: TGTGCCAGCAGTTTACCTGGCGGGAGGTTTTACAATGAGCAGTTCTTC. Looking up the rest from reference TRBV28 and TRBJ2-1 gives the full variable domain: DVKVTQSSRYLVKRTGEKVFLECVQDMDHENMFWYRQDPGLGLRLIYFSYDVKMKEKGDIPEGYSVSREKKERFSLILESASTNQTSMYLCASSLPGGRFYNEQFFGPGTRLTVL.

The chain has TRBV18 and TRBJ2-5; the D gene is possibly TRBD2 (5 bases). Germline V gives CDR1 KGHSH, CDR2 LQKENI. Trimming stripped 5 bases from V and 2 bases from J, with 9 bases between. This CDR3 is 13 amino acids long. The CDR3 DNA sequence: TGTGCCAGCTCATTCGGACTTCAAGAGACCCAGTACTTC. This encodes CASSFGLQETQYF.

The chain couples TRBV19 to TRBJ1-2; unclear D gene. V was trimmed by 1 base and J by 4 bases, leaving 10 bases between them. CDR3 length equals 14 residues. Germline lookup yields CDR1 LNHDA and CDR2 SQIVND (reference sequence). The CDR3 DNA reads as TGTGCCAGTAGTATAGCCAGGTCTTTCTATGGCTACACCTTC. This translates into CASSIARSFYGYTF.

The rearrangement uses TRBV30 and TRBJ1-5; 9 nucleotides agree with TRBD1. V shed 5 bases and J 9 bases; nucleotides not matched to a gene: 8. The CDR3 extends over 13 amino acids. Germline CDR1 GTSNPN, CDR2 SVGIG (reference sequence). CDR3 DNA sequence: TGTGCCTGGGCCGGGACAGGGATCGGGCCCCAGCATTTT. Its protein product is CAWAGTGIGPQHF.

The chain recombines TRBV5-1 with TRBJ2-7, with D possibly being TRBD1 (5 bases). Germline CDR1 SGHRS, CDR2 YFSETQ. The length of the CDR3 is 13 residues. Trimming took 0 bases from V and 4 from J, leaving 8 bases between them. Here the CDR3 reads CASSLAAGYEQYF. For the CDR3, the DNA is TGCGCCAGCAGCTTGGCCGCAGGGTACGAGCAGTACTTC. Variable domain in full (rest from reference TRBV5-1 and TRBJ2-7): KAGVTQTPRYLIKTRGQQVTLSCSPISGHRSVSWYQQTPGQGLQFLFEYFSETQRNKGNFPGRFSGRQFSNSRSEMNVSTLELGDSALYLCASSLAAGYEQYFGPGTRLTVT.

J is TRBJ2-1 and V is TRBV5-5; 14 bases map to TRBD2. CDR3 length: 16 amino acids. J was trimmed by 9 bases and V by 2 bases; bases with no gene match: 7. The germline gives CDR1 SGHKS, CDR2 YYEKEE (reference sequence). In DNA form, the CDR3 reads TGTGCCAGCAGCTTCCGTCCCGGGACTAGCGGGAGTGAGCAGTTCTTC. The encoded protein is CASSFRPGTSGSEQFF.

CDR3: CASSPWRGVDTGELFF. Here the CDR3 DNA reads TGTGCCAGCAGCCCCTGGCGGGGAGTGGACACCGGGGAGCTGTTTTTT. J is TRBJ2-2 and V is TRBV5-4; D might be TRBD2 (6 bases). V was clipped by 4 bases and J by 3 bases, with 16 bases between them. Germline loops: CDR1 SGHNT, CDR2 YYREEE (reference sequence). This CDR3 comprises 16 residues.

The chain combines TRBV6-1 with TRBJ1-1; tentative D call: TRBD1 (5 bases). Germline-derived CDR1 and CDR2 are MNHNS and SASEGT. V gave up 6 bases and J gave up 1 base, with 12 bases separating them. CDR3 length: 14 amino acids. CDR3 loop: CASRRLDKNTEAFF. CDR3 nucleotides: TGTGCCAGCAGACGCTTGGACAAGAACACTGAAGCTTTCTTT.

The chain carries TRBV5-6 and TRBJ1-6, with D possibly matching TRBD1 (6 bases). Trimming took 4 bases from V and 7 from J, leaving 21 bases between them. This CDR3 contains 17 residues. Germline V gene data show CDR1 as SGHDT and CDR2 as YYEEEE. CDR3 bases: TGTGCCAGCAGCCTGAACCGGGACATCCCTTTGAATTCACCCCTCCACTTT. Translating gives CASSLNRDIPLNSPLHF.

The V gene is TRBV7-8, the J gene TRBJ1-1; TRBD1 matches 10 bases. V shed 2 bases and J 8 bases; nucleotides not matched to a gene: 11. Per germline, CDR1 SGHVS and CDR2 FQNEAQ. This CDR3 region has 16 residues. For the CDR3, the DNA is TGTGCCAGCAGCTTAAGGCCGGGACAGGGGCACTCCGAAGCTTTCTTT. It specifies CASSLRPGQGHSEAFF.